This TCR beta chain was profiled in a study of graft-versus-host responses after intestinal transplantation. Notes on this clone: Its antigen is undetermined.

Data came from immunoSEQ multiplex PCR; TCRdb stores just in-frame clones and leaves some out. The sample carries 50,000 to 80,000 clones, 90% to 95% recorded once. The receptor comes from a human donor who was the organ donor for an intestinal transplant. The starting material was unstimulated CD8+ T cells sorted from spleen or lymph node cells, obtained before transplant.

CDR3 bases: TGTGCCAGCAGCGGAGGGACAGGGGGCGGAGAGACCCAGTACTTC. Amino acid sequence: CASSGGTGGGETQYF. The chain carries TRBV13 and TRBJ2-5; 12 bases are a match to TRBD1. Trimming at V came to 5 bases and at J to 4 bases, leaving 5 bases not matched to a gene. The CDR3 has 15 residues. Germline assignment: CDR1 PRHDT and CDR2 FYEKMQ (reference sequence).